This is a list of T cell receptor beta chains from one sample in a study of regulatory T cells in long-lasting Graves disease. TCRdb reanalysed the multiplex PCR reads using MiXCR and keeps one entry per CDR3 protein. Among a few hundred thousand distinct CDR3 sequences listed, 21% were seen once. This specimen consisted of peripheral blood mononuclear cells (PBMCs), obtained when the disease was refractory, from a patient treated with antithyroid drugs. These receptors originate from a female donor with Graves disease. CDR3s include the opening cysteine and the closing phenylalanine or tryptophan. The D gene is left open where the match is weak. Clone sizes are given selectively: once, few, many, or a class where the clone is expanded.

D gene: NA
V gene: TRBV19
J gene: TRBJ2-7
clone size: NA
CDR3 protein: CASRAGSEQYF
CDR3 DNA: TGTGCCTCGCGCGCAGGGAGCGAGCAGTACTTC

D gene: NA
V gene: TRBV15
J gene: TRBJ2-5
clone size: many
CDR3 protein: CATSRDHQGGTWYF
CDR3 DNA: TGTGCCACCAGCAGAGATCACCAAGGGGGTACGTGGTACTTC

D gene: NA
V gene: TRBV28
J gene: TRBJ2-2
clone size: many
CDR3 protein: CASSSDLPTGELFF
CDR3 DNA: TGTGCCAGCAGTTCGGACTTGCCCACCGGGGAGCTGTTTTTT

D gene: TRBD1
V gene: TRBV27
J gene: TRBJ1-6
clone size: few
CDR3 protein: CASASGQLSSYNSPLHF
CDR3 DNA: TGTGCCAGCGCGTCGGGACAGTTGAGCTCCTATAATTCACCCCTCCACTTT

D gene: TRBD1
V gene: TRBV2
J gene: TRBJ1-1
clone size: many
CDR3 protein: CASSTDRGPHEAFF
CDR3 DNA: TGTGCCAGCAGTACGGACAGGGGGCCCCATGAAGCTTTCTTT

D gene: NA
V gene: TRBV20-1
J gene: TRBJ2-7
clone size: few
CDR3 protein: CSAGDPEDEQYF
CDR3 DNA: TGCAGTGCCGGGGACCCCGAGGACGAGCAGTACTTC

D gene: NA
V gene: TRBV7-2
J gene: TRBJ2-5
clone size: NA
CDR3 protein: CASSWGEGIQETQYF
CDR3 DNA: TGTGCCAGCAGCTGGGGGGAAGGTATTCAAGAGACCCAGTACTTC

D gene: NA
V gene: TRBV28
J gene: TRBJ2-7
clone size: many
CDR3 protein: CASRTLLGLTNEQYF
CDR3 DNA: TGTGCCAGCAGGACCCTGCTGGGGCTTACTAACGAGCAGTACTTC

D gene: NA
V gene: TRBV20-1
J gene: TRBJ2-5
clone size: few
CDR3 protein: CSAQVSTQYF
CDR3 DNA: TGCAGTGCTCAAGTGTCGACCCAGTACTTC

D gene: TRBD1
V gene: TRBV5-5
J gene: TRBJ1-2
clone size: few
CDR3 protein: CASSLVPGDRQGGYTF
CDR3 DNA: TGTGCCAGCAGCTTGGTCCCCGGGGACAGGCAGGGGGGCTACACCTTC

D gene: NA
V gene: TRBV27
J gene: TRBJ1-2
clone size: many
CDR3 protein: CASSPATGRATNGYTF
CDR3 DNA: TGTGCCAGCAGTCCCGCGACAGGAAGAGCGACGAATGGCTACACCTTC

D gene: NA
V gene: TRBV28
J gene: TRBJ1-5
clone size: NA
CDR3 protein: CASSLTFPTEFNQPQHF
CDR3 DNA: TGTGCCAGCAGTTTAACGTTCCCGACAGAGTTCAATCAGCCCCAGCATTTT

D gene: NA
V gene: TRBV5-1
J gene: TRBJ2-5
clone size: few
CDR3 protein: CASSLPDSALQETQYF
CDR3 DNA: TGCGCCAGCAGCTTGCCGGACAGCGCCCTCCAAGAGACCCAGTACTTC

D gene: NA
V gene: TRBV28
J gene: TRBJ1-2
clone size: many
CDR3 protein: CASREAGGPASYGYTF
CDR3 DNA: TGTGCCAGCAGAGAGGCCGGGGGACCTGCGAGCTATGGCTACACCTTC

D gene: NA
V gene: TRBV6-1
J gene: TRBJ1-2
clone size: many
CDR3 protein: CASFGQSYYGYTF
CDR3 DNA: TGTGCCAGCTTCGGACAGAGCTATTATGGCTACACCTTC

D gene: NA
V gene: TRBV3-1
J gene: TRBJ2-4
clone size: many
CDR3 protein: CASSAGRTQNIQYF
CDR3 DNA: TGTGCCAGCAGCGCGGGACGGACCCAAAACATTCAGTACTTC

D gene: TRBD2
V gene: TRBV24-1
J gene: TRBJ2-3
clone size: few
CDR3 protein: CATSDPASAGGGWATDTQYF
CDR3 DNA: TGTGCCACCAGTGATCCCGCTAGCGCGGGGGGGGGGTGGGCCACAGATACGCAGTATTTT

D gene: NA
V gene: TRBV20-1
J gene: TRBJ2-5
clone size: many
CDR3 protein: CSARDRANQETQYF
CDR3 DNA: TGCAGTGCTAGAGATCGGGCTAACCAAGAGACCCAGTACTTC

D gene: TRBD2
V gene: TRBV2
J gene: TRBJ2-3
clone size: few
CDR3 protein: CASTTLGTSPRQYF
CDR3 DNA: TGTGCCAGCACTACCCTCGGGACTAGCCCCAGGCAGTATTTT

D gene: TRBD1
V gene: TRBV3-1
J gene: TRBJ2-7
clone size: many
CDR3 protein: CASSQVVGTGRYEQYF
CDR3 DNA: TGTGCCAGCAGCCAAGTGGTCGGGACAGGGAGATACGAGCAGTACTTC

D gene: NA
V gene: TRBV28
J gene: TRBJ2-3
clone size: once
CDR3 protein: CASSDGGWMGTQYF
CDR3 DNA: TGTGCCAGCAGTGACGGTGGCTGGATGGGTACGCAGTATTTT

D gene: NA
V gene: TRBV5-1
J gene: TRBJ1-1
clone size: few
CDR3 protein: CASSLASGSYEAFF
CDR3 DNA: TGCGCCAGCAGCTTGGCGTCAGGGAGCTATGAAGCTTTCTTT

D gene: TRBD2
V gene: TRBV20-1
J gene: TRBJ2-5
clone size: NA
CDR3 protein: CSAEGTSGRETQYF
CDR3 DNA: TGCAGTGCTGAAGGGACTAGCGGACGAGAGACCCAGTACTTC

D gene: TRBD2
V gene: TRBV6-2/TRBV6-3
J gene: TRBJ2-3
clone size: NA
CDR3 protein: CASSYSIAGAGDTQYF
CDR3 DNA: TGTGCCAGCAGTTATTCCATAGCGGGAGCGGGAGATACGCAGTATTTT

D gene: NA
V gene: TRBV9
J gene: TRBJ2-4
clone size: NA
CDR3 protein: CASSVGGLDKNIQYF
CDR3 DNA: TGTGCCAGCAGCGTAGGAGGGCTTGACAAAAACATTCAGTACTTC

D gene: NA
V gene: TRBV18
J gene: TRBJ2-5
clone size: NA
CDR3 protein: CASSSGLRGETQYF
CDR3 DNA: TGTGCCAGCTCATCCGGACTCCGGGGCGAGACCCAGTACTTC

D gene: NA
V gene: TRBV30
J gene: TRBJ1-2
clone size: NA
CDR3 protein: CAWAGVGYGYTF
CDR3 DNA: TGTGCCTGGGCAGGGGTTGGCTATGGCTACACCTTC

D gene: NA
V gene: TRBV4-2
J gene: TRBJ1-2
clone size: few
CDR3 protein: CASSQDFGGYGYTF
CDR3 DNA: TGTGCCAGCAGCCAAGATTTCGGAGGCTATGGCTACACCTTC

D gene: TRBD1
V gene: TRBV3-1
J gene: TRBJ1-2
clone size: many
CDR3 protein: CASSPTTGNGYTF
CDR3 DNA: TGTGCCAGCAGCCCGACGACAGGGAATGGCTACACCTTC

D gene: TRBD1
V gene: TRBV28
J gene: TRBJ2-7
clone size: few
CDR3 protein: CASSSGTGFYEQYF
CDR3 DNA: TGTGCCAGCAGTTCCGGGACAGGGTTCTACGAGCAGTACTTC

D gene: NA
V gene: TRBV28
J gene: TRBJ2-7
clone size: few
CDR3 protein: CASSSLWAEQYF
CDR3 DNA: TGTGCCAGCAGTTCCCTATGGGCCGAGCAGTACTTC

D gene: NA
V gene: TRBV20-1
J gene: TRBJ2-3
clone size: NA
CDR3 protein: CSAQRGTDTQYF
CDR3 DNA: TGCAGTGCCCAACGTGGCACAGATACGCAGTATTTT

D gene: NA
V gene: TRBV14
J gene: TRBJ1-6
clone size: NA
CDR3 protein: CASSQVSWGNSPLHF
CDR3 DNA: TGTGCCAGCAGCCAAGTTTCGTGGGGGAATTCACCCCTCCACTTT

D gene: TRBD2
V gene: TRBV20-1
J gene: TRBJ2-5
clone size: NA
CDR3 protein: CSASWGGLAVGYRETQYF
CDR3 DNA: TGCAGTGCTAGTTGGGGCGGGCTAGCGGTGGGGTATAGGGAGACCCAGTACTTC

D gene: NA
V gene: TRBV5-4
J gene: TRBJ1-3
clone size: once
CDR3 protein: CASSLSPGNTIYF
CDR3 DNA: TGTGCCAGCAGCTTGTCTCCTGGAAACACCATATATTTT

D gene: NA
V gene: TRBV19
J gene: TRBJ1-1
clone size: NA
CDR3 protein: CASSIGDMNTEAFF
CDR3 DNA: TGTGCCAGTAGTATAGGAGATATGAACACTGAAGCTTTCTTT

D gene: NA
V gene: TRBV6-1
J gene: TRBJ1-1
clone size: many
CDR3 protein: CAISAGTMNTEAFF
CDR3 DNA: TGTGCCATCTCCGCCGGGACGATGAACACTGAAGCTTTCTTT

D gene: NA
V gene: TRBV29-1
J gene: TRBJ2-2
clone size: NA
CDR3 protein: CSVFGRNSNTGELFF
CDR3 DNA: TGCAGCGTTTTTGGACGGAATTCGAACACCGGGGAGCTGTTTTTT

D gene: TRBD1
V gene: TRBV29-1
J gene: TRBJ1-4
clone size: many
CDR3 protein: CSVRTGNEKLFF
CDR3 DNA: TGCAGCGTGAGGACAGGGAATGAAAAACTGTTTTTT

D gene: NA
V gene: TRBV15
J gene: TRBJ1-5
clone size: many
CDR3 protein: CATSRDKSPQPQHF
CDR3 DNA: TGTGCCACCAGCAGAGATAAGAGCCCGCAGCCCCAGCATTTT

D gene: TRBD2
V gene: TRBV15
J gene: TRBJ2-7
clone size: NA
CDR3 protein: CATSTSPGLAMYEQYF
CDR3 DNA: TGTGCCACCAGCACCTCCCCGGGACTAGCCATGTACGAGCAGTACTTC

D gene: TRBD2
V gene: TRBV11-2
J gene: TRBJ2-3
clone size: few
CDR3 protein: CASSLGRSGGGDTQYF
CDR3 DNA: TGTGCCAGCAGCTTGGGTAGATCGGGAGGAGGGGATACGCAGTATTTT

D gene: NA
V gene: TRBV6-1
J gene: TRBJ1-1
clone size: NA
CDR3 protein: CASSRGRQIMNTEAFF
CDR3 DNA: TGTGCCAGCAGCCGCGGAAGACAGATCATGAACACTGAAGCTTTCTTT

D gene: NA
V gene: TRBV10-2
J gene: TRBJ1-5
clone size: many
CDR3 protein: CASSEESRNQPQHF
CDR3 DNA: TGCGCCAGCAGTGAGGAGAGCAGGAATCAGCCCCAGCATTTT

D gene: NA
V gene: TRBV7-9
J gene: TRBJ2-2
clone size: NA
CDR3 protein: CASSLATGTPKVGELFF
CDR3 DNA: TGTGCCAGCAGCTTAGCGACCGGGACCCCTAAAGTCGGGGAGCTGTTTTTT